This entry lists 8 T cell receptor beta chains sequenced from one sample in a study of response to subunit inactivated influenza vaccine (dated by TCRdb to 2017 to 2018). Receptor amplification or capture employed RT-PCR. For sequencing, an Illumina HiSeq 2500 was employed. Starting from the raw public reads, TCRdb applied fastp trimming at Q25, assembled clones with MiXCR and retained in-frame beta chains. Each entry is one CDR3 protein sequence, shown with its most common DNA and genes. This sample gives around 580,000 distinct CDR3 sequences in total; around 11% of them show up just once. Together, the top ten hold roughly a tenth of the sample. The starting material was PBMCs from blood, obtained on the day of vaccination. These receptors came from a man aged 45-65 years who received an inactivated influenza vaccine. Donor details come from another sample of the same person, matched by shared clones.

This clonotype was picked up a small number of times. The chain joins TRBV6-1 to TRBJ1-2, with TRBD1 identical over 7 bases. The junction had 9 bases not matched to a gene; V was cut back by 6 bases and J by 2 bases. Germline V gives CDR1 MNHNS, CDR2 SASEGT. The CDR3 loop spans 15 amino acids. As DNA, the CDR3 is TGTGCCAGCAGAGCCCCAGGGGGGAGAAACTATGGCTACACCTTC. It translates to CASRAPGGRNYGYTF.

The rearrangement links TRBV10-3 to TRBJ2-7, with 7 bases that match TRBD1. The J segment lost 7 bases and the V segment lost 5 bases, leaving 11 bases of the junction unmatched. CDR3 length: 14 residues. Per germline, CDR1 ENHRY and CDR2 SYGVKD. The CDR3 DNA reads as TGTGCCATCAGTCCCGCTCGGGACAGCACAGAGCAGTACTTC. Its protein product is CAISPARDSTEQYF.

This clonotype was recorded many times. The V call is TRBV7-9, the J call TRBJ1-6, with 8 bases identical to TRBD1. Trimming at V came to 2 bases and at J to 6 bases, leaving 3 bases not matched to a gene. Germline V gives CDR1 SEHNR, CDR2 FQNEAQ (reference sequence). The CDR3 sequence is 15 residues long. The CDR3 DNA is TGTGCCAGCAGCTTATCAGGGGGCGGTAATTCACCCCTCCACTTT. The encoded protein is CASSLSGGGNSPLHF.

V and J are TRBV6-5 and TRBJ2-5; 11 nucleotides agree with TRBD1. With 2 bases clipped from V and 6 bases from J, the junction kept 8 bases outside the gene matches. CDR3 length: 16 residues. Germline lookup yields CDR1 MNHEY and CDR2 SVGAGI. The CDR3 DNA follows: TGTGCCAGCAGTTACCCTCGGACAGGGGGCCGGAAGACCCAGTACTTC. Residues: CASSYPRTGGRKTQYF.

This clonotype was seen a handful of times. The V and J genes are TRBV27 and TRBJ1-4; D unclear. The CDR3 covers 16 residues. Trimming stripped 2 bases from V and 2 bases from J, with 12 bases between. CDR1 and CDR2 from the germline V gene are MNHEY and SMNVEV (reference sequence). The CDR3 DNA reads TGTGCCAGCAGTTTAAGGCGGGGAAGCACTAATGAAAAACTGTTTTTT. This encodes CASSLRRGSTNEKLFF.

This sequence joins TRBV20-1 and TRBJ2-5; a weak D match, TRBD1 (5 bases). This CDR3 spans 13 amino acids. Germline V gene data show CDR1 as DFQATT and CDR2 as SNEGSKA (reference sequence). Between the trimmed V and J ends, which lost 3 bases and 2 bases, there was a span of 10 bases. CDR3 in amino acids: CSASRRAQETQYF. DNA for the CDR3: TGCAGTGCTAGCCGCAGGGCGCAAGAGACCCAGTACTTC.

The rearrangement links TRBV30 to TRBJ2-7, with D possibly TRBD2 on 5 matching bases. The CDR3 extends over 13 amino acids. Trimming removed 0 bases at V and 3 bases at J, with 9 bases between. Germline V lookup: CDR1 GTSNPN, CDR2 SVGIG (reference sequence). CDR3 coding DNA: TGTGCCTGGAGTGTACTGGCGGGCTACGAGCAGTACTTC. Its translation: CAWSVLAGYEQYF.

This clonotype has a handful of counts. The genes are TRBV7-2 and TRBJ2-7, with 7 bases identical to TRBD2. V shed 6 bases, J shed 2 bases, and the junction held 4 bases outside the gene matches. CDR3 size: 13 residues. The germline gives CDR1 SGHTA, CDR2 FQGNSA. CDR3 region: CASSHGRTYEQYF. CDR3 in DNA: TGTGCCAGCAGTCACGGGAGGACCTACGAGCAGTACTTC.